This TCR beta chain was sequenced for a study of blood T cell repertoires in COVID-19. The CDR3 has 14 residues. Per the germline V gene, CDR1 is SGHTA and CDR2 is FQGNSA. Trimming removed 1 base from V and 9 bases from J, with 13 bases in between. Methods used by the authors: Estimation of nucleated cell counts was performed using reference gene primer amplification. Sequencing used immunoSEQ multiplex PCR; TCRdb keeps in-frame clones, though not all of them. The D gene and trimming were derived from the DNA, and the V and J assignments and clone size from that table. The sample comprises about 190,000 clones, approximately 86% of which are singletons, and about 5% rests with the top ten.

This chain links TRBV7-2 with TRBJ2-1, with a tentative D call TRBD2 (5 bases). Sequenced sample: PBMCs or T cells enriched from blood (not recorded which). The receptor was derived from a woman aged 60-75 years with acute COVID-19. The CDR3 DNA sequence: TGTGCCAGCAGCTTAGGTGCGGAGGTGGGTGAGCAGTTCTTC. Translating it yields CASSLGAEVGEQFF.